This TCR beta chain came from a study of shared clonotypes between healthy human individuals. Overall study results and limits: Four donors held 4.5% to 5% of naive CD4 clonotypes in common. Only blood was sampled; tissue repertoires likely differ.

As regards this clone: Its antigen is as yet unknown.

It was CD45RO-negative cells, positively selected for CCR7, that made up naive CD8 cells, with terminally differentiated effector memory CD45RA+ cells excluded. Only in-frame clones appear in the TCRdb table, and some are missing; sequencing was by immunoSEQ multiplex PCR. The table lists about 700,000 clones, roughly 94% of them singletons. V trimming: 4 bases; J trimming: 4 bases; junction bases outside the gene matches: 8. The CDR3 covers 16 residues. Germline CDR1 MGHRA, CDR2 YSYEKL. This chain connects TRBV4-1 to TRBJ2-1, with 9 bases that match TRBD2. The sequence derives from a man younger than 45 in good health. Material: naive CD8+ T cells sorted from blood. CDR3 sequence (DNA): TGCGCCAGCAGCCCCCCTCAAGCGGGAGGTTACAATGAGCAGTTCTTC. The encoded protein is CASSPPQAGGYNEQFF.